Presented here are 25 T cell receptor beta chains from one specimen sequenced in a study of cytomegalovirus exposure and HLA in healthy donors. Sequencing was performed with immunoSEQ multiplex PCR; in TCRdb, only in-frame clones are kept and a portion is missing. The sample holds about 190,000 clones; 80% to 85% are singletons and the top ten take around 2.8%. The sample consisted of PBMCs. The receptor source for this set is a woman between 18 and 30 years old in good health and CMV-seropositive.

The V call is TRBV2, the J call TRBJ1-1; no clear D. This CDR3 is built from 13 residues. Germline V gives CDR1 SNHLY, CDR2 FYNNEI. The V end lost 1 base, the J end lost 5 bases, and 8 bases lay between the germline ends. The CDR3 here is CASSEDLSTEAFF. The CDR3 nucleotides are TGTGCCAGCAGTGAAGATTTGTCTACTGAAGCTTTCTTT.

The J gene is TRBJ1-2, the V gene TRBV6-1; D is unresolved. Germline V gene lookup returns CDR1 MNHNS and CDR2 SASEGT. V was trimmed by 0 bases and J by 5 bases, leaving 13 bases between them. This CDR3 region has 15 residues. CDR3 sequence (DNA): TGTGCCAGCAGTGAAGCGTTTGGGAAGCGGTATGGCTACACCTTC. This codes for CASSEAFGKRYGYTF.

This clone was found a few times. The V gene is TRBV6-1, the J gene TRBJ1-1, with D unclear. CDR1 and CDR2 from the germline V gene are MNHNS and SASEGT. V lost 3 bases to trimming and J lost 11 bases, with 10 bases between them. This CDR3 spans 11 amino acids. The CDR3 sequence: CASSDEVFAFF. The DNA for the CDR3 is TGTGCCAGCAGTGATGAGGTATTCGCTTTCTTT.

The J gene is TRBJ2-6, the V gene TRBV5-6; D unclear. This CDR3 contains 16 residues. The germline V gene has CDR1 SGHDT and CDR2 YYEEEE. With 2 bases removed from V and 0 bases from J, the gap between germline ends came to 9 bases. The CDR3 bases are TGTGCCAGCAGCTTCGGGTCGGGCTCTGGGGCCAACGTCCTGACTTTC. This sequence encodes CASSFGSGSGANVLTF.

This chain links TRBV6-6 with TRBJ2-5; D call uncertain. This CDR3 comprises 15 residues. V lost 4 bases, J lost 5 bases, and 17 bases lay in between. Looked up from germline, CDR1 is MNHNY and CDR2 is SVGAGI (reference sequence). The CDR3: CASSSLNVFRETQYF. The DNA for the CDR3 is TGTGCCAGCAGTTCCCTTAACGTGTTCCGGGAGACCCAGTACTTC.

The chain recombines TRBV15 with TRBJ1-2; 10 bases match TRBD1. The V and J ends lost 3 bases and 6 bases, in that order; junction bases with no gene match: 4. The CDR3 length is 14 residues. The germline CDR1 and CDR2 sequences are LNHNV and YYDKDF (reference sequence). CDR3 nucleotide sequence: TGTGCCACCAGCAGCGACAGGGGGCCCAATGGCTACACCTTC. It codes for CATSSDRGPNGYTF. Looking up the rest from reference TRBV15 and TRBJ1-2 gives the full variable domain: DAMVIQNPRYQVTQFGKPVTLSCSQTLNHNVMYWYQQKSSQAPKLLFHYYDKDFNNEADTPDNFQSRRPNTSFCFLDIRSPGLGDTAMYLCATSSDRGPNGYTFGSGTRLTVV.

In this sample, this clone turned up a few times. V is TRBV7-2 and J is TRBJ2-7; TRBD2 is a possible D gene (6 bases). The V and J ends lost 5 bases and 6 bases respectively, with 20 bases between them. This CDR3 has 15 amino acids. The V gene's germline CDR1 is SGHTA and CDR2 FQGNSA. CDR3 DNA: TGTGCCAGCAGCAACCGCGGAGGGAGGTGGCGCGAGCAGTACTTC. Translation gives CASSNRGGRWREQYF.

The chain couples TRBV2 to TRBJ2-7; D not certain. V was trimmed by 7 bases and J by 3 bases, leaving 10 bases between them. The CDR3 extends over 12 amino acids. The germline CDR1 and CDR2 sequences are SNHLY and FYNNEI. Written as DNA, the CDR3 is TGTGCCAGCATGGCACAGTACTACGAGCAGTACTTC. The encoded protein is CASMAQYYEQYF.

This clone occurred a few times. The V gene is TRBV7-2, the J gene TRBJ1-2; D may be TRBD1 (5 bases). The CDR3 has 12 amino acids. V was shortened by 4 bases and J by 8 bases, with 11 bases between the two germline ends. CDR1 is SGHTA, CDR2 FQGNSA, per germline. The chain's CDR3 is CASSSQGLGYTF. CDR3 DNA: TGTGCCAGCAGCTCTCAGGGCCTCGGCTACACCTTC.

The chain joins TRBV6-6 to TRBJ1-1; 12 nucleotides line up with TRBD1. V was clipped by 5 bases and J by 5 bases; unmatched bases: 6. The CDR3 runs to 15 residues. CDR1 is MNHNY and CDR2 is SVGAGI in the germline V gene (reference sequence). The DNA for the CDR3 is TGTGCCAGCAGTACAGGGACAGGGGGCTGGACTGAAGCTTTCTTT. This sequence encodes CASSTGTGGWTEAFF.

This clone was observed a handful of times. This sequence joins TRBV5-5 and TRBJ2-3; no firm D call. Between the trimmed V and J ends, which lost 4 bases and 8 bases, there was a span of 11 bases. CDR3 length: 12 amino acids. From germline, CDR1 is SGHKS and CDR2 YYEKEE (reference sequence). CDR3 bases: TGTGCCAGCAGCCCTCGTGGAGCTACGCAGTATTTT. It is translated as CASSPRGATQYF.

The chain has TRBV7-8 and TRBJ1-5; possibly TRBD1 for D (5 bases). The CDR3 loop spans 15 amino acids. Germline V gene lookup returns CDR1 SGHVS and CDR2 FQNEAQ. Trimming removed 2 bases at V and 2 bases at J, with 10 bases between. CDR3 loop: CASSLHGGGNQPQHF. The DNA for the CDR3 is TGTGCCAGCAGCTTACACGGGGGGGGCAATCAGCCCCAGCATTTT.

V is TRBV4-1 and J is TRBJ1-4, with 8 bases matching TRBD1. The J segment lost 5 bases and the V segment lost 6 bases, leaving 8 bases of the junction unmatched. CDR1 is MGHRA, CDR2 YSYEKL, per germline. The length of the CDR3 is 15 residues. CDR3 protein: CASRLPGGRNEKLFF. The CDR3 DNA reads as TGCGCCAGCAGACTTCCAGGGGGCAGAAATGAAAAACTGTTTTTT.

V gene TRBV5-6 combines with J gene TRBJ1-1, with TRBD1 as a possible D gene (6 bases). Germline V gene lookup returns CDR1 SGHDT and CDR2 YYEEEE. The ends were cut back, 1 base at V and 6 bases at J, with 10 bases in the middle. The CDR3 is 13 residues long. CDR3: CASSLQGRAEAFF. The CDR3 nucleotides read TGTGCCAGCAGCTTGCAGGGGAGGGCTGAAGCTTTCTTT.

V and J are TRBV27 and TRBJ2-2; TRBD1 agrees at 7 bases. Germline values: CDR1 MNHEY, CDR2 SMNVEV (reference sequence). The CDR3 has 15 amino acids. Germline trimming cut 5 bases from V and 4 bases from J; bases unmatched to any gene: 7. DNA of the CDR3: TGTGCCAGCAGTCCAGGAGACAGGGTCACCGGGGAGCTGTTTTTT. Translating gives CASSPGDRVTGELFF.

The gene calls are TRBV14 and TRBJ2-7; 10 bases are shared with TRBD1. This CDR3 contains 15 residues. Germline lookup yields CDR1 SGHDN and CDR2 FVKESK. With 3 bases clipped from V and 5 bases from J, the junction kept 7 bases outside the gene matches. The CDR3 DNA follows: TGTGCCAGCAGCCAGCGGACAGGGGGGGTCGACGAGCAGTACTTC. Its translation is CASSQRTGGVDEQYF.

The rearrangement links TRBV7-9 to TRBJ2-3; tentative D call: TRBD2 (6 bases). CDR1 and CDR2 (germline): SEHNR, FQNEAQ (reference sequence). The V gene lost 5 bases and the J gene lost 1 base, with 13 bases spanning the gap. CDR3 size: 15 residues. The CDR3 nucleotides read TGTGCCAGCAGCCCCCGGAGGGGAGGCACAGATACGCAGTATTTT. It translates to CASSPRRGGTDTQYF.

This sequence joins TRBV9 and TRBJ1-4, with a possible D match to TRBD1 (6 bases). V dropped 4 bases and J dropped 5 bases, with 15 bases sitting between them. The CDR3 spans 15 residues. The germline V gene encodes CDR1 SGDLS and CDR2 YYNGEE. The chain's CDR3 is CASSPGEGPNEKLFF. CDR3 in DNA: TGTGCCAGCAGCCCAGGGGAGGGTCCGAATGAAAAACTGTTTTTT. Looking up the rest from reference TRBV9 and TRBJ1-4 gives the full variable domain: DSGVTQTPKHLITATGQRVTLRCSPRSGDLSVYWYQQSLDQGLQFLIQYYNGEERAKGNILERFSAQQFPDLHSELNLSSLELGDSALYFCASSPGEGPNEKLFFGSGTQLSVL.

The chain is built from TRBV7-7 and TRBJ1-2; TRBD1 matches at 10 bases. The CDR3 totals 19 residues. From germline, CDR1 is SSHAT and CDR2 FNYEAQ (reference sequence). J was trimmed by 3 bases and V by 5 bases; bases with no gene match: 18. The CDR3 loop is CASSPHPLRPGQGYYGYTF. For the CDR3, the DNA is TGTGCCAGCAGCCCCCACCCCCTCCGACCGGGACAGGGGTACTATGGCTACACCTTC.

The CDR3 protein is CASSTGQGASGNTIYF. As DNA, the CDR3 is TGCGCCAGCAGCACTGGACAGGGTGCGTCTGGAAACACCATATATTTT. The rearrangement uses TRBV5-1 and TRBJ1-3; 8 nucleotides agree with TRBD1. From germline, CDR1 is SGHRS and CDR2 YFSETQ. The junction had 7 bases not matched to a gene; V was cut back by 4 bases and J by 1 base. The CDR3 has 16 amino acids.

This chain connects TRBV2 to TRBJ2-7, with D maybe TRBD2 (6 bases). There are 13 residues in the CDR3. Trimming left V 2 bases short and J 3 bases short, with 8 bases between. Germline V lookup: CDR1 SNHLY, CDR2 FYNNEI. The CDR3 protein is CASSERGGYEQYF. In DNA, the CDR3 is TGTGCCAGCAGTGAACGGGGAGGCTACGAGCAGTACTTC. Full variable domain (remainder filled in from reference TRBV2 and TRBJ2-7): EPEVTQTPSHQVTQMGQEVILRCVPISNHLYFYWYRQILGQKVEFLVSFYNNEISEKSEIFDDQFSVERPDGSNFTLKIRSTKLEDSAMYFCASSERGGYEQYFGPGTRLTVT.

V is TRBV5-4 and J is TRBJ1-3, with D perhaps TRBD1 (5 bases). This CDR3 has 14 residues. V lost 4 bases and J lost 1, with 9 bases in between. In germline, CDR1 is SGHNT, CDR2 YYREEE (reference sequence). The DNA for the CDR3 is TGTGCCAGCAGCCCTGGGGCTTCTGGAAACACCATATATTTT. Encoded protein: CASSPGASGNTIYF.

This clone was counted only a few times. This rearrangement joins TRBV9 to TRBJ1-3, with D perhaps matching TRBD1 (6 bases). Germline lookup yields CDR1 SGDLS and CDR2 YYNGEE. The CDR3 is made up of 15 amino acids. V lost 0 bases to trimming and J lost 2 bases, with 9 bases between them. The chain's CDR3 is CASSVVAGAGNTIYF. As DNA, the CDR3 is TGTGCCAGCAGCGTAGTGGCAGGGGCTGGAAACACCATATATTTT. The complete variable domain, with remaining parts taken from reference TRBV9 and TRBJ1-3, reads DSGVTQTPKHLITATGQRVTLRCSPRSGDLSVYWYQQSLDQGLQFLIQYYNGEERAKGNILERFSAQQFPDLHSELNLSSLELGDSALYFCASSVVAGAGNTIYFGEGSWLTVV.

The chain recombines TRBV6-5 with TRBJ2-1, with a possible D match to TRBD2 (6 bases). With 0 bases removed from V and 6 bases from J, the gap between germline ends came to 12 bases. The CDR3 sequence is 15 residues long. Germline loops: CDR1 MNHEY, CDR2 SVGAGI. The CDR3 here is CASSYSLAPGNEQFF. The CDR3 DNA reads as TGTGCCAGCAGTTACTCCCTAGCGCCCGGCAATGAGCAGTTCTTC.

The V and J genes are TRBV6-5 and TRBJ1-2; TRBD1 matches 7 bases. The germline CDR1 and CDR2 sequences are MNHEY and SVGAGI. The V and J ends lost 6 bases and 4 bases, in that order; junction bases with no gene match: 8. This CDR3 is built from 14 residues. In DNA, the CDR3 is TGTGCCAGCAGAGCAGGAGACAGGGCCTATGGCTACACCTTC. It is translated as CASRAGDRAYGYTF.